Each of the 17 T cell receptor beta chains below was sequenced from the same sample in a study of blood T cell repertoires in COVID-19. This table comes from immunoSEQ multiplex PCR, and its TCRdb copy is limited to in-frame clones, with some not included. This sample has roughly 200,000 clones, with 70% to 85% found just once. The sequencing sample was made of peripheral blood. These receptors were collected from a woman aged 80 or over with COVID-19, enrolled during active disease.

V and J are TRBV7-2 and TRBJ1-6; D uncertain. V lost 4 bases, J lost 0 bases, and 19 bases lay in between. The CDR3 totals 19 residues. CDR1 and CDR2 (germline): SGHTA, FQGNSA. CDR3 sequence reads: CASSSRRQPLSSYNSPLHF. In nucleotides, the CDR3 is TGTGCCAGCAGCTCTAGACGGCAACCTCTAAGCTCCTATAATTCACCCCTCCACTTT.

The rearrangement uses TRBV6-5 and TRBJ2-2, with 8 bases matching TRBD1. The CDR3 is 15 amino acids. V shed 6 bases, J shed 7 bases, and the junction held 10 bases outside the gene matches. In germline, CDR1 is MNHEY, CDR2 SVGAGI. The CDR3 DNA reads TGTGCCAGCAGGATCCCAGGGGGCGAGGTCGGGGAGCTGTTTTTT. Translated: CASRIPGGEVGELFF.

The rearrangement links TRBV2 to TRBJ1-4; D possibly corresponds to TRBD1 (6 bases). The CDR3 runs 12 residues. Germline CDR1 reads SNHLY; CDR2 reads FYNNEI. Trimming removed 9 bases from V and 8 bases from J, with 13 bases in between. The CDR3 DNA reads TGTGCCAGTACAGGGATGGGCGAAAAACTGTTTTTT. Protein: CASTGMGEKLFF.

This chain connects TRBV5-1 to TRBJ1-1, with TRBD1 as a possible D gene (5 bases). The CDR3 has 15 amino acids. V gave up 0 bases and J gave up 0 bases, with 9 bases separating them. Germline V gene data show CDR1 as SGHRS and CDR2 as YFSETQ. CDR3 sequence reads: CASSLEGVMNTEAFF. The CDR3 nucleotides are TGCGCCAGCAGCTTGGAAGGGGTCATGAACACTGAAGCTTTCTTT.

V usage is TRBV4-2 and J usage is TRBJ2-1; TRBD2 is a possible D gene (6 bases). Germline values: CDR1 LGHNA, CDR2 YNFKEQ. The CDR3 runs 15 residues. The V and J ends lost 2 bases and 7 bases respectively, with 15 bases between them. The CDR3 loop is CASSQRTGVDNEQFF. The CDR3 region has the DNA TGTGCCAGCAGCCAACGAACGGGAGTGGATAATGAGCAGTTCTTC.

This clone came up a few times. The chain recombines TRBV18 with TRBJ1-1, with D hard to call. The CDR3 is 15 amino acids. The germline V and J ends were trimmed by 2 bases and 0 bases, with 10 bases remaining between them. The germline V gene has CDR1 KGHSH and CDR2 LQKENI. CDR3 sequence: CASSPNGLVNTEAFF. The CDR3 bases are TGTGCCAGCTCACCAAACGGGTTGGTGAACACTGAAGCTTTCTTT.

This rearrangement joins TRBV2 to TRBJ2-7; 10 nucleotides match TRBD1. This CDR3 contains 13 residues. Germline V gene lookup returns CDR1 SNHLY and CDR2 FYNNEI. V was pared by 6 bases and J by 6 bases, with 5 bases of the junction left unmatched. The CDR3 DNA follows: TGTGCCAGCAGGGACAGGGGGGTGGGCGAGCAGTACTTC. Translation: CASRDRGVGEQYF. The complete variable domain, with remaining parts taken from reference TRBV2 and TRBJ2-7, reads EPEVTQTPSHQVTQMGQEVILRCVPISNHLYFYWYRQILGQKVEFLVSFYNNEISEKSEIFDDQFSVERPDGSNFTLKIRSTKLEDSAMYFCASRDRGVGEQYFGPGTRLTVT.

CDR3 DNA sequence: TGTGCCAGCAGTTACTCCGGGGTGAACACTGAAGCTTTCTTT. The encoded protein is CASSYSGVNTEAFF. The V and J genes are TRBV6-2 or TRBV6-3 and TRBJ1-1; D unresolved. V was cut by 0 bases and J by 0 bases, with 5 bases left in between. The germline V gene has CDR1 MNHEY and CDR2 SVGEGT. The CDR3 totals 14 residues.

The rearrangement links TRBV5-1 to TRBJ2-7; D perhaps matches TRBD1 (6 bases). Germline lookup yields CDR1 SGHRS and CDR2 YFSETQ. This CDR3 is built from 14 residues. Trimming took 0 bases from V and 5 from J, leaving 12 bases between them. The CDR3 sequence: CASSLDRVPNEQYF. CDR3 in DNA: TGCGCCAGCAGCTTGGACAGGGTCCCCAACGAGCAGTACTTC.

The chain has TRBV9 and TRBJ1-1; the D gene is possibly TRBD1 (6 bases). Germline-derived CDR1 and CDR2 are SGDLS and YYNGEE. V lost 0 bases, J lost 2 bases, and 8 bases lay in between. There are 14 residues in the CDR3. As DNA, the CDR3 is TGTGCCAGCAGCGTAGACAGGGACAACACTGAAGCTTTCTTT. Translating it yields CASSVDRDNTEAFF.

The rearrangement joins TRBV5-3 to TRBJ2-2; D perhaps matches TRBD1 (6 bases). TRBV5-3 is an ORF, and what it does is uncertain. V was shortened by 6 bases and J by 7 bases, with 16 bases between the two germline ends. The CDR3 is made up of 14 amino acids. For the CDR3, the DNA is TGTGCCAGAATGGAGCTGGGGGCGGGCGGGGAGCTGTTTTTT. It encodes CARMELGAGGELFF.

The chain carries TRBV5-1 and TRBJ2-7, with 10 bases that match TRBD1. The germline V gene has CDR1 SGHRS and CDR2 YFSETQ. This CDR3 spans 14 amino acids. Losses at the gene ends were 0 bases for V and 4 bases for J; bases not matched to a gene: 1. CDR3 protein: CASSLAGQGYEQYF. The DNA of the CDR3 is TGCGCCAGCAGCTTGGCGGGACAGGGGTACGAGCAGTACTTC.

V is TRBV21-1 and J is TRBJ2-7; the table's D call, TRBD1, was not checked against the DNA. TRBV21-1 is termed a pseudogene. The CDR3 runs to 12 residues. This CDR3 reads CASRPGSYEQYF. The CDR3 nucleotides are TGTGCCAGCCGCCCAGGGTCCTACGAGCAGTACTTC.

The rearrangement joins TRBV2 to TRBJ1-1, with 7 bases matching TRBD1. The CDR3 consists of 13 residues. Germline V lookup: CDR1 SNHLY, CDR2 FYNNEI. The trim removed 6 bases at V and 4 bases at J, leaving 5 bases unmatched. CDR3 region: CASRPQGSTEAFF. The DNA of the CDR3 is TGTGCCAGCAGGCCACAGGGGAGCACTGAAGCTTTCTTT.

This clone has just a few counts. The chain couples TRBV5-5 to TRBJ1-2, with D possibly matching TRBD1 (6 bases). This CDR3 has 13 amino acids. The V gene lost 4 bases and the J gene lost 4 bases, with 11 bases spanning the gap. Per germline, CDR1 SGHKS and CDR2 YYEKEE (reference sequence). The DNA for the CDR3 is TGTGCCAGCAGCGGGAGGGGGGCCTATGGCTACACCTTC. This gives the protein CASSGRGAYGYTF.

The V call is TRBV3-1 (or the pseudogene TRBV3-2), the J call TRBJ2-1; D is possibly TRBD1 (5 bases). Germline loops: CDR1 LGHDT, CDR2 YNNKEL (reference sequence). V gave up 2 bases and J gave up 6 bases, with 8 bases separating them. The CDR3 is made up of 13 amino acids. The CDR3: CASSQQGSNEQFF. CDR3 nucleotides: TGTGCCAGCAGCCAACAGGGCAGCAATGAGCAGTTCTTC.

The genes are TRBV5-1 and TRBJ2-3; D possibly corresponds to TRBD1 (6 bases). Germline values: CDR1 SGHRS, CDR2 YFSETQ. The CDR3 is made up of 14 amino acids. Deletions cut 7 bases from V and 2 bases from J, with 14 bases between. CDR3 sequence reads: CASARTDATDTQYF. The CDR3 DNA follows: TGCGCCAGCGCCCGGACAGATGCCACAGATACGCAGTATTTT.